The source of this TCR beta chain is a study of CD8 T cells in ankylosing spondylitis (dated by TCRdb to 2015 to 2018). Turning to the overall study: To find TCR variants linked to disease, the study profiled T cell receptor beta repertoires in ankylosing spondylitis patients and healthy donors. The full study cohort was made up of 25 ankylosing spondylitis patients and about a hundred healthy donors. Peripheral blood was sampled, and synovial fluid was also collected from ankylosing spondylitis patients. The paper's findings and limits, for the study overall: The disease-linked clones were reported as significantly enriched in matched synovial fluid samples from ankylosing spondylitis patients. Some motif variants were previously reported in synovial fluid and blood of reactive arthritis patients, suggesting common disease-initiation mechanisms. The disease-linked clones had a CD8+ phenotype and were found at relatively low frequencies in peripheral blood. A TCR beta motif of roughly 8 highly homologous amino acid variants appeared characteristic of blood from ankylosing spondylitis patients.

Concerning this clonotype: The antigen it recognizes is unknown. No base quality values were provided; no much bigger clone lies one nucleotide off.

The junction shows trimming of 7 bases on V and 6 bases on J, plus 16 bases between the germline ends. Sequences MNHEY (CDR1) and SMNVEV (CDR2) are obtained from the germline V gene (reference sequence). The CDR3 goes from the cysteine to the phenylalanine over 13 residues. The CDR3 DNA has 39 bases and is translated from base 1. Data came from an Illumina HiSeq 2500. Quantitative 5'-RACE with molecular barcodes was the method used to prepare the TCR beta libraries. Regarding the original processing steps: A new computational method based on a probabilistic model of VDJ rearrangement was used to identify disease-linked TCR variants. The raw public data were reprocessed by TCRdb itself: fastp quality trimming at Q25, MiXCR clonotype calling, in-frame beta chains only. Rows are combined by CDR3 protein, so each entry shows the most common genes and DNA. The authors' filters were not applied to this entry. The sample table shows roughly 180,000 distinct CDR3 sequences, and about 13% are seen once. The ten most abundant clones make up approximately 15% of the sample.

The sequence links TRBV27 to TRBJ2-7; TRBD1 is a weak D gene call, 6 bases matching. Sequencing was carried out using blood, either unsorted or a sorted T cell fraction (not recorded which). The receptor was derived from a male donor with ankylosing spondylitis or in good health (not recorded which). The nucleotide sequence is given as TGTGCCAGCACCACAACAGGGTCCGGCGAGCAGTACTTC. It translates to CASTTTGSGEQYF.